The 8 T cell receptor beta chains below were found in one sample sequenced in a study of cytomegalovirus exposure and HLA in healthy donors. PCR used 60 Vbeta primers and 13 Jbeta primers. Using immunoSEQ multiplex PCR, the repertoire was profiled, and TCRdb retains in-frame clones only, with some absent. The sample lists under 200,000 clones, about 65% seen once, with roughly 1.6% in the top ten. The sequencing input was PBMCs. The origin of the receptors is a girl under 18 in good health and CMV-seronegative.

This clone showed up just a few times. The chain couples TRBV5-1 to TRBJ1-1, with 7 bases matching TRBD1. The V segment lost 2 bases and the J segment 1 base; nucleotides outside the gene matches: 2. The CDR3 length is 14 residues. The V gene's germline CDR1 is SGHRS and CDR2 YFSETQ. CDR3 in amino acids: CASSFWTGNTEAFF. DNA of the CDR3: TGCGCCAGCAGCTTTTGGACAGGGAACACTGAAGCTTTCTTT.

This clone was seen more than once but under ten times. The chain recombines TRBV10-3 with TRBJ2-7; D remains unclear. This CDR3 spans 14 amino acids. The V and J ends lost 2 bases and 2 bases respectively, with 10 bases between them. Germline V lookup: CDR1 ENHRY, CDR2 SYGVKD. CDR3 nucleotides: TGTGCCATCAGTGAGCGTGGCGGAACCTACGAGCAGTACTTC. Amino acid sequence: CAISERGGTYEQYF.

The chain employs TRBV5-1 and TRBJ1-2; tentatively, D is TRBD1 (5 bases). The CDR3 loop spans 16 amino acids. Germline V CDR1 and CDR2: SGHRS, YFSETQ. V was trimmed by 0 bases and J by 3 bases, leaving 15 bases between them. The CDR3: CASSLGPQTDYYGYTF. In nucleotides, the CDR3 is TGCGCCAGCAGCTTGGGCCCCCAGACAGACTACTATGGCTACACCTTC.

The chain recombines TRBV7-3 with TRBJ2-1; D possibly corresponds to TRBD2 (7 bases). The V gene's germline CDR1 is SGHTA and CDR2 FQGTGA. There are 16 residues in the CDR3. V lost 2 bases, J lost 2 bases, and 13 bases lay in between. The CDR3 sequence is CASSLLGGGTYNEQFF. CDR3 DNA sequence: TGTGCCAGCAGCTTATTGGGCGGGGGCACCTACAATGAGCAGTTCTTC. Drawing the rest from reference TRBV7-3 and TRBJ2-1, the complete variable domain is GAGVSQTPSNKVTEKGKYVELRCDPISGHTALYWYRQSLGQGPEFLIYFQGTGAADDSGLPNDRFFAVRPEGSVSTLKIQRTERGDSAVYLCASSLLGGGTYNEQFFGPGTRLTVL.

The chain couples TRBV25-1 to TRBJ1-3; the D gene is possibly TRBD1 (6 bases). V lost 10 bases, J lost 0 bases, and 22 bases lay in between. The CDR3 spans 17 residues. Germline CDR1 reads MGHDK; CDR2 reads SYGVNS. This CDR3 reads CATEGEWGTDSGNTIYF. The DNA for the CDR3 is TGTGCCACCGAGGGGGAATGGGGGACCGACTCTGGAAACACCATATATTTT.

The chain has TRBV15 and TRBJ2-5, with 9 nucleotides matching TRBD1. Germline V gene data show CDR1 as LNHNV and CDR2 as YYDKDF (reference sequence). The CDR3 extends over 17 amino acids. J was trimmed by 1 base and V by 4 bases; bases with no gene match: 10. The CDR3 nucleotides read TGTGCCACCAGCATCCCGGGACAGGGTTATTTCCAAGAGACCCAGTACTTC. It translates to CATSIPGQGYFQETQYF.

The V and J genes are TRBV19 and TRBJ1-5; D not resolved. The V gene lost 7 bases and the J gene lost 5 bases, with 12 bases spanning the gap. CDR3 length: 13 amino acids. Looked up from germline, CDR1 is LNHDA and CDR2 is SQIVND (reference sequence). The CDR3: CASNPAGYQPQHF. In nucleotides, the CDR3 is TGTGCCAGTAACCCGGCGGGGTATCAGCCCCAGCATTTT.

The CDR3: CASSLGTGGIYGYTF. DNA for the CDR3: TGTGCCAGCAGCTTGGGGACAGGGGGAATCTATGGCTACACCTTC. The chain uses TRBV7-8 and TRBJ1-2, with TRBD1 matching over 11 bases. The CDR3 spans 15 residues. After removal of 3 bases from V and 4 bases from J, the junction contained 4 bases not matched to a gene. Germline values: CDR1 SGHVS, CDR2 FQNEAQ.